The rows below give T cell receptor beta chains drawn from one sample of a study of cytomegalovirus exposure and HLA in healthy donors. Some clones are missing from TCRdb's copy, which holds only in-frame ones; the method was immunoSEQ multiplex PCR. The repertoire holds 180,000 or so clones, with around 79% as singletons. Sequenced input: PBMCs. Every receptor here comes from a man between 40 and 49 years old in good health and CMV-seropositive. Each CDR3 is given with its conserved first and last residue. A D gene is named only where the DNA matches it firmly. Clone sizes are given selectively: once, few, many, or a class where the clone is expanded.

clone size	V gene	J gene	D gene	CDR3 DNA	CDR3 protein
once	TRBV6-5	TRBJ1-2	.	TGTGCCAGCAGACAAATTACAAACGCCTATGGCTACACCTTC	CASRQITNAYGYTF
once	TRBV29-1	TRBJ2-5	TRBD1	TGCAGCGCAACAGGGGGAGAGACCCAGTACTTC	CSATGGETQYF
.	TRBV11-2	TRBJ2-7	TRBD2	TGTGCCAGCAGCTTAGATCAAGGACTAGCTCCTAGCCGGCAGTACTTC	CASSLDQGLAPSRQYF
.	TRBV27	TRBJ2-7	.	TGTGCCAGCTCCTTTAGGGGACACTCACCCGATAAAACCTACGAGCAGTACTTC	CASSFRGHSPDKTYEQYF
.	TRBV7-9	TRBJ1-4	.	TGTGCCAGCAGCCAACAGGGCCAGGAAAAACTGTTTTTT	CASSQQGQEKLFF
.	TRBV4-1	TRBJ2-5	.	TGCGCCAGCAGCCAAGATTGGCAGACCCAGTACTTC	CASSQDWQTQYF
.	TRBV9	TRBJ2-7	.	TGTGCCAGCAGCGTAGGCGGGACGAGCTCCTACGAGCAGTACTTC	CASSVGGTSSYEQYF
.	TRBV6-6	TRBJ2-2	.	TGTGCCAGCAGTTACTCTCGGGGTGGCGGGGAGCTGTTTTTT	CASSYSRGGGELFF
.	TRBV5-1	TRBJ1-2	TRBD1	TGCGCCAGCAGCGGGGGGGACAGGGGGCGAGGAGGCTACACCTTC	CASSGGDRGRGGYTF
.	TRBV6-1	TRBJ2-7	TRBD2	TGTGCCAGCAGTGATACGGGACTAGTAGTGGCCTACGAGCAGTACTTC	CASSDTGLVVAYEQYF
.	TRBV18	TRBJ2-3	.	TGTGCCAGCTCACCATACGGTAGCACAGATACGCAGTATTTT	CASSPYGSTDTQYF
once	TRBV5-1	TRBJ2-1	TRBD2	TGCGCCAGCAGCGCGGGACTAGTTTCCTACAATGAGCAGTTCTTC	CASSAGLVSYNEQFF
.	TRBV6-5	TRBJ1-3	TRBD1	TGTGCCAGCAGTTACTCAGACAGGGCTGGAAACACCATATATTTT	CASSYSDRAGNTIYF
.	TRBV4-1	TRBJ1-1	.	TGCGCCAGCAGCCAAAATACAGGTTGGACTGAAGCTTTCTTT	CASSQNTGWTEAFF
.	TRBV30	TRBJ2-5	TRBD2	TGTGCCTGGGTATGGGACGGGAGGACCACAGAGACCCAGTACTTC	CAWVWDGRTTETQYF
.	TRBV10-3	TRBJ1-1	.	TGTGCCATCAGTGAGTCGGAGGTCGCAGCTTTCTTT	CAISESEVAAFF
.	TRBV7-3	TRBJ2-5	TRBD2	TGTGCCAGCAGCTTAGAGCGGGAGTTAAAAGAGACCCAGTACTTC	CASSLERELKETQYF
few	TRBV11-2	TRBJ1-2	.	TGTGCCAGCAGCTTAGATATGCGGAACTATGGCTACACCTTC	CASSLDMRNYGYTF
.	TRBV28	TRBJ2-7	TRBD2	TGTGCCAGCAGTTTAACTAGCGGAACCTTGGGGAGGCACGAGCAGTACTTC	CASSLTSGTLGRHEQYF
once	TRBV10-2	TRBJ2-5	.	TGCGCCAGCAGTGAGCAGGGGCAGGGTGGGGAGACCCAGTACTTC	CASSEQGQGGETQYF
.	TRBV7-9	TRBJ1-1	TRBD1	TGTGCCAGCAGCACAGGGGCGAACACTGAAGCTTTCTTT	CASSTGANTEAFF
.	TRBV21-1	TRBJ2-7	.	TGTGCCAGCAGCAAAGCCAGACTAGCGGGAGAGCAGTACTTC	CASSKARLAGEQYF
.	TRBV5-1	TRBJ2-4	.	TGCGCCAGCAGCGCCGGGACTGGGGACGGAAACATTCAGTACTTC	CASSAGTGDGNIQYF
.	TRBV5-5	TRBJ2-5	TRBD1	TGTGCCAGCAGCTTGGCCGGGACAGGGGAAGAGACCCAGTACTTC	CASSLAGTGEETQYF
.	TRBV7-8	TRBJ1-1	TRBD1	TGTGCCAGCAGCTCCAGGACAGGGGGGAACACTGAAGCTTTCTTT	CASSSRTGGNTEAFF
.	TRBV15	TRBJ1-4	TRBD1	TGTGCCACCAGCAGGGACAGGGGGCTGACTAAACTGTTTTTT	CATSRDRGLTKLFF
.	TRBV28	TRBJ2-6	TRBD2	TGTGCCAGCAGTCGACTAGCGGCTGGGGCCAACGTCCTGACTTTC	CASSRLAAGANVLTF
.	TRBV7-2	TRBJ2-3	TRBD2	TGTGCCAGCACACCGGGACTAGCGGGAGCAAATACGCAGTATTTT	CASTPGLAGANTQYF
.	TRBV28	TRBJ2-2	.	TGTGCCAGCAGTTTCACGAACACCGGGGAGCTGTTTTTT	CASSFTNTGELFF
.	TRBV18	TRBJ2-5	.	TGTGCCAGCTCACCTCTGGCTAGCGAGTACCAAGAGACCCAGTACTTC	CASSPLASEYQETQYF
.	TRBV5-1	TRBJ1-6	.	TGCGCCAGCAGCTTGGCAGGAAACAATAATTCACCCCTCCACTTT	CASSLAGNNNSPLHF
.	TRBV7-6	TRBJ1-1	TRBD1	TGTGCCAGCAGCCCACAGGGGGGGGCAGGGCTTAACACTGAAGCTTTCTTT	CASSPQGGAGLNTEAFF
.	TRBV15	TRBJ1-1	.	TGTGCCACCAGCAGAGATCAAGGGGCGACAGCTTTCTTT	CATSRDQGATAFF
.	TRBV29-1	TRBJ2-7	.	TGCAGCGTCCAAACCCACCCGGGACTCAGCTACGAGCAGTACTTC	CSVQTHPGLSYEQYF
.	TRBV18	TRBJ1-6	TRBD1	TGTGCCAGCTCACCACCGGACAGGGTTTCACCCCTCCACTTT	CASSPPDRVSPLHF
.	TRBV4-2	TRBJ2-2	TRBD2	TGTGCCAGCAGCCCGAATAGCGGGAGTAACACCGGGGAGCTGTTTTTT	CASSPNSGSNTGELFF
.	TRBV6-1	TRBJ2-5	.	TGTGCCAGCAGGAGCATTCAGGGGCAAGAGACCCAGTACTTC	CASRSIQGQETQYF
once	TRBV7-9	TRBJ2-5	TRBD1	TGTGCCACAGACAGGGGAAGGGCAGAGACCCAGTACTTC	CATDRGRAETQYF